This TCR beta chain was sequenced for a study of shared clonotypes between healthy human individuals. Whole-study findings and limits: Donor scarcity curtailed the genetic and exposure-history diversity represented herein. The authors expected sequencing depth to affect clonotype sharing among donors.

Original handling: Junction-only sequences without quality scores were provided by ImmunoSEQ, so filtering was different. Assay: immunoSEQ multiplex PCR; the TCRdb copy retains only in-frame clones and omits some. V, J and clone size are taken as reported in that table, and D and trimming were inferred from the DNA itself. Among roughly 500,000 clones listed, about three quarters were seen once. V was cut by 0 bases and J by 6 bases, with 11 bases left in between. Germline V lookup: CDR1 SGHNT, CDR2 YENEEA. This CDR3 is built from 15 residues. This clone has only one observation. The antigen remains unidentified. Nashville, Tennessee was home to all donors, who were Caucasian adults.

V usage is TRBV11-3 and J usage is TRBJ2-2; D is undetermined. The sequence was obtained from a woman between 40 and 50 years old in good health. Some clones in this sample may be carry-over from other donors' samples. The sample was PBMCs. The CDR3 is CASSLDRSGAGELFF. DNA of the CDR3: TGTGCCAGCAGCTTAGACCGGTCCGGCGCCGGGGAGCTGTTTTTT. Variable domain in full (rest from reference TRBV11-3 and TRBJ2-2): EAGVVQSPRYKIIEKKQPVAFWCNPISGHNTLYWYLQNLGQGPELLIRYENEEAVDDSQLPKDRFSAERLKGVDSTLKIQPAELGDSAVYLCASSLDRSGAGELFFGEGSRLTVL.